This TCR beta chain is drawn from a study of T cell responses to AZD1222 COVID-19 vaccine. The data were produced by immunoSEQ multiplex PCR, yet TCRdb's version contains in-frame clones alone and is incomplete. The sample carries approximately 140,000 clones, about 90% recorded once. The junction had 12 bases not matched to a gene; V was cut back by 4 bases and J by 4 bases. CDR3 length equals 16 residues. Germline CDR1 is MNHNS and CDR2 is SASEGT. Study results and caveats: As reported, nearly half of all spike-specific TCRs target variant regions that are unmutated.

In its sample, this clone was seen once. Its antigen remains unidentified. The material sequenced was peripheral blood, taken on day 0 of AZD1222 vaccination. This TCR was recovered from an adult in good health. The chain links TRBV6-1 to TRBJ1-1, with 7 bases aligning to TRBD1. CDR3 sequence: CASSALTGEGGTEAFF. The CDR3 DNA follows: TGTGCCAGCAGTGCCCTCACAGGGGAAGGCGGCACTGAAGCTTTCTTT.